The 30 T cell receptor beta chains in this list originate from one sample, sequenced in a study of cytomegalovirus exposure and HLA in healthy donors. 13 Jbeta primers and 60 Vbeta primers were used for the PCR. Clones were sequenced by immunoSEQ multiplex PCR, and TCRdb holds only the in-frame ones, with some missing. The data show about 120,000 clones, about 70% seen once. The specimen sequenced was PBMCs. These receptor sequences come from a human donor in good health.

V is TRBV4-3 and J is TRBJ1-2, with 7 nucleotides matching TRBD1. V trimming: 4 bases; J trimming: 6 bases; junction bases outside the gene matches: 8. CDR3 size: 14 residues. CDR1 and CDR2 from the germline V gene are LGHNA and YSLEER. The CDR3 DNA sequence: TGCGCCAGCAGCCCACTCTTAAGGGGGCATGGCTACACCTTC. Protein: CASSPLLRGHGYTF.

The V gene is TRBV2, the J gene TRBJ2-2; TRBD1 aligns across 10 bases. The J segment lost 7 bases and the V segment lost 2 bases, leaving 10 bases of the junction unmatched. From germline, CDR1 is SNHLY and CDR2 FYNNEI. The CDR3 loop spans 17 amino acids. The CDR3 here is CASSEWGTGDFGGELFF. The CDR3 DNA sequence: TGTGCCAGCAGTGAATGGGGGACAGGGGATTTCGGCGGGGAGCTGTTTTTT.

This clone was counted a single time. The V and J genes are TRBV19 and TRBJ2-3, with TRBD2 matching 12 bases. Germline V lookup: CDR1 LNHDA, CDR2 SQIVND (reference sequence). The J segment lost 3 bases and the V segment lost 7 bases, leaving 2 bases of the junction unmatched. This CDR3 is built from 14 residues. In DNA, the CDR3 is TGTGCCAGTAACCTAGCGGGGGGGACAGATACGCAGTATTTT. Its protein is CASNLAGGTDTQYF. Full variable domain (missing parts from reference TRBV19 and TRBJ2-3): DGGITQSPKYLFRKEGQNVTLSCEQNLNHDAMYWYRQDPGQGLRLIYYSQIVNDFQKGDIAEGYSVSREKKESFPLTVTSAQKNPTAFYLCASNLAGGTDTQYFGPGTRLTVL.

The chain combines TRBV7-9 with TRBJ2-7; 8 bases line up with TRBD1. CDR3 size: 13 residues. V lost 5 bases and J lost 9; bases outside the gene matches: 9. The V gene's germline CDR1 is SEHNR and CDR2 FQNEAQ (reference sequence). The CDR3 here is CASSPWTGLGQYF. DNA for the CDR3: TGTGCCAGCAGCCCGTGGACAGGGTTGGGGCAGTACTTC.

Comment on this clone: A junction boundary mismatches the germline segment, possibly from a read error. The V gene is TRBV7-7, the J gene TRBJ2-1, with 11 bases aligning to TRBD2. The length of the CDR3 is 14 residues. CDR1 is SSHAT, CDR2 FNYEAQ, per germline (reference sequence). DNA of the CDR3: TGTGCTAGCAGCGTTAGCGGGGGGGCTAATGAGCAGTTCTTC. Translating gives CASSVSGGANEQFF.

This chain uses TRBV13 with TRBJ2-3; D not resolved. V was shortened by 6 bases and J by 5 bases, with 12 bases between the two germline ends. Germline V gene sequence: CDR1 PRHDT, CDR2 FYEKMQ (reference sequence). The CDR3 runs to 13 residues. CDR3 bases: TGTGCCAGCAGATATAGTTTGCGAGATACGCAGTATTTT. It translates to CASRYSLRDTQYF.

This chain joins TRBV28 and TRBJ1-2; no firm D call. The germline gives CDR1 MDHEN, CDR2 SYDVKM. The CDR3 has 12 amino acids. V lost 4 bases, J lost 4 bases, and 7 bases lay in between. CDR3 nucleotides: TGTGCCAGCAGTTACGGAGGCTATGGCTACACCTTC. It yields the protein CASSYGGYGYTF.

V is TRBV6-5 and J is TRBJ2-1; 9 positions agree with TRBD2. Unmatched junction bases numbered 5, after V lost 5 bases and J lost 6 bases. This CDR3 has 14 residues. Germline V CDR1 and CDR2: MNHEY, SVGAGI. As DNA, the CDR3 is TGTGCCAGCAGTCAGCGGGAGGCCCCCAATGAGCAGTTCTTC. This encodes CASSQREAPNEQFF.

The DNA for the CDR3 is TGTGCCAGCAGTTTAATTGAGATAGCGGGAGACGAGGATACGCAGTATTTT. Its translation: CASSLIEIAGDEDTQYF. V and J are TRBV28 and TRBJ2-3, with 9 positions matching TRBD2. CDR3 length: 17 amino acids. Losses at the gene ends were 2 bases for V and 6 bases for J; bases not matched to a gene: 12. Germline lookup yields CDR1 MDHEN and CDR2 SYDVKM.

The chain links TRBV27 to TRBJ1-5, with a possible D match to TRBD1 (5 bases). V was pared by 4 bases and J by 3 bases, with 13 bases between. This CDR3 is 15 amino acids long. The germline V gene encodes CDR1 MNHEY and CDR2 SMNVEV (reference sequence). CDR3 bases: TGTGCCAGCAGTTCCGTGTTAGGGGTCAATCAGCCCCAGCATTTT. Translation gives CASSSVLGVNQPQHF.

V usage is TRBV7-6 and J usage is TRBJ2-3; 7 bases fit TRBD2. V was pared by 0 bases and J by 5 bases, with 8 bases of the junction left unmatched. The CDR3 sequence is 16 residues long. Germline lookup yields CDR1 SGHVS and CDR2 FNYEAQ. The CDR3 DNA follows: TGTGCCAGCAGCTTAGCGAGGCTAGCGGCAGGAGATACGCAGTATTTT. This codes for CASSLARLAAGDTQYF.

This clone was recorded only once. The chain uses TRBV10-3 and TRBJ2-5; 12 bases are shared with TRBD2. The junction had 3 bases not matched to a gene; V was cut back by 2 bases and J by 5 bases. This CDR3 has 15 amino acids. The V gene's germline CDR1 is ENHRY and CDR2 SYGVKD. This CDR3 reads CAISERTSGVETQYF. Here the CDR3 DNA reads TGTGCCATCAGTGAGAGGACTAGCGGGGTGGAGACCCAGTACTTC.

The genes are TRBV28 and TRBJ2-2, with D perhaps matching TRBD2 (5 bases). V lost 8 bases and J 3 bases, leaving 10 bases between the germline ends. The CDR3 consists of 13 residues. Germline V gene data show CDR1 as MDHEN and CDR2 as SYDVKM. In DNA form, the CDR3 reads TGTGCCAGCTCTCGGGGTTACACCGGGGAGCTGTTTTTT. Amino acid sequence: CASSRGYTGELFF.

CDR3 nucleotides: TGTGCCAGTAGTCGCCTGGAGACCAACATTCAGTACTTC. Residues: CASSRLETNIQYF. This chain uses TRBV19 with TRBJ2-4; D remains ambiguous. Looked up from germline, CDR1 is LNHDA and CDR2 is SQIVND (reference sequence). The V end was cut by 5 bases, the J end by 7 bases, with 12 bases between. CDR3 length: 13 amino acids. Supplemented by reference TRBV19 and TRBJ2-4, the full variable domain reads DGGITQSPKYLFRKEGQNVTLSCEQNLNHDAMYWYRQDPGQGLRLIYYSQIVNDFQKGDIAEGYSVSREKKESFPLTVTSAQKNPTAFYLCASSRLETNIQYFGAGTRLSVL.

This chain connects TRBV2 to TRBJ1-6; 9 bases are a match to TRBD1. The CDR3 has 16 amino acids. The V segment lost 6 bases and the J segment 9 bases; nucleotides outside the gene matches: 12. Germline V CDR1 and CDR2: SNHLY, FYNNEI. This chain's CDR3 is CASSDGTGRDRSPLHF. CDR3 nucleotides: TGTGCCAGCAGCGACGGGACAGGGAGGGATCGTTCACCCCTCCACTTT.

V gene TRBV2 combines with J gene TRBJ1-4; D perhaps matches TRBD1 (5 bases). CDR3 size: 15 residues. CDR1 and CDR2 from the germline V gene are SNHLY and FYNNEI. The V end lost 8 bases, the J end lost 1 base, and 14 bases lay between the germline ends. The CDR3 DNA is TGTGCCAGCGGTAGGGGAGGAGGAACTAATGAAAAACTGTTTTTT. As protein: CASGRGGGTNEKLFF. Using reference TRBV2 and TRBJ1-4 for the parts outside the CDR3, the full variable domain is EPEVTQTPSHQVTQMGQEVILRCVPISNHLYFYWYRQILGQKVEFLVSFYNNEISEKSEIFDDQFSVERPDGSNFTLKIRSTKLEDSAMYFCASGRGGGTNEKLFFGSGTQLSVL.

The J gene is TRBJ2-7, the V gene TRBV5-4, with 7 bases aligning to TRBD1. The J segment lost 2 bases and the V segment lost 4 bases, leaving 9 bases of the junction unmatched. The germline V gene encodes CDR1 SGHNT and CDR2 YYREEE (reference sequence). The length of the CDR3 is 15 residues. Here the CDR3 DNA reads TGTGCCAGCAGCCGCCACTCCGGACAGGCCTACGAGCAGTACTTC. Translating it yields CASSRHSGQAYEQYF.

The CDR3 DNA follows: TGTGCCACCAGCAGAGGTAGCGGGGATAGAGATACGCAGTATTTT. Its protein product is CATSRGSGDRDTQYF. The chain combines TRBV15 with TRBJ2-3; 8 positions agree with TRBD2. After removal of 1 base from V and 5 bases from J, the junction contained 5 bases not matched to a gene. The CDR3 is 15 amino acids. CDR1 and CDR2 from the germline V gene are LNHNV and YYDKDF (reference sequence).

CDR3 protein: CASSMGTGPYEQYF. The CDR3 nucleotides are TGTGCCAGCTCAATGGGGACAGGCCCCTACGAGCAGTACTTC. The chain couples TRBV18 to TRBJ2-7; the match to TRBD1 covers 8 bases. The CDR3 covers 14 residues. CDR1 KGHSH and CDR2 LQKENI come from the germline V gene. Losses at the gene ends were 5 bases for V and 2 bases for J; bases not matched to a gene: 5.

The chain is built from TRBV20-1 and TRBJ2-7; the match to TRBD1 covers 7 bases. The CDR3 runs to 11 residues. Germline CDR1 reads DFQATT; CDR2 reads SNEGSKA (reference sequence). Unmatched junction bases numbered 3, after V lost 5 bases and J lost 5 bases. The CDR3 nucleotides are TGCAGTGCTTCCGACAGGGACGAGCAGTACTTC. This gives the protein CSASDRDEQYF.

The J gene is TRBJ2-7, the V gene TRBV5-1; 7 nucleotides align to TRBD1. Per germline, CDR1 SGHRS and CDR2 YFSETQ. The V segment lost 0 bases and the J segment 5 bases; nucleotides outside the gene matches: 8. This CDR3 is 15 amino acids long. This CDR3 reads CASSLGRQGGHEQYF. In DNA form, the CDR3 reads TGCGCCAGCAGCTTGGGAAGACAGGGTGGCCACGAGCAGTACTTC.

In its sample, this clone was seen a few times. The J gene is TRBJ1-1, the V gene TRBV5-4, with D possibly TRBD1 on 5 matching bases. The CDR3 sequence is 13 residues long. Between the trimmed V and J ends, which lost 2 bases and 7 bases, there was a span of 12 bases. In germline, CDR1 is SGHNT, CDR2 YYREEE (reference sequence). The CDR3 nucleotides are TGTGCCAGCAGCTTAGTCAGGGAGGGTGAAGCTTTCTTT. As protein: CASSLVREGEAFF.

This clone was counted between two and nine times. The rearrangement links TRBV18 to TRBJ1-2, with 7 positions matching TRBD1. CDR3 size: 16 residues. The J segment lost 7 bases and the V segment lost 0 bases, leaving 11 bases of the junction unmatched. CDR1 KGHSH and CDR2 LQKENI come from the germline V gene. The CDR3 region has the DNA TGTGCCAGCTCACCACCGGCAATCCGTCGACAGGGTGGCTACACCTTC. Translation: CASSPPAIRRQGGYTF.

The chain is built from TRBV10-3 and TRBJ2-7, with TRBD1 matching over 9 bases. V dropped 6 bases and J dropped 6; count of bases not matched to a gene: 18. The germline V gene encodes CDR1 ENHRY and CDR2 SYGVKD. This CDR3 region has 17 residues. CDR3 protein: CAISSGGSGQGRSEQYF. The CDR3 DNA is TGTGCCATCAGCTCAGGAGGATCGGGACAGGGTCGCTCCGAGCAGTACTTC.

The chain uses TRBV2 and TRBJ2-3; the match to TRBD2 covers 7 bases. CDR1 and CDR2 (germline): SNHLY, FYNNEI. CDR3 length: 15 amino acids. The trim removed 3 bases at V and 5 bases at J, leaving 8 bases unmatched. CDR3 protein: CASSDRLALLDTQYF. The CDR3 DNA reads TGTGCCAGCAGTGACCGACTAGCCTTACTAGATACGCAGTATTTT.

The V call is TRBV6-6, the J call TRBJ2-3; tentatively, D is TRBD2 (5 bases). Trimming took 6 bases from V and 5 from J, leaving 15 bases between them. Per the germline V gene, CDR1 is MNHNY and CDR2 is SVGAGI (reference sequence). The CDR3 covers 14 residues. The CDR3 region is CASRGDGFEDTQYF. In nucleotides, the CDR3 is TGTGCCAGCAGGGGAGATGGATTCGAAGATACGCAGTATTTT.

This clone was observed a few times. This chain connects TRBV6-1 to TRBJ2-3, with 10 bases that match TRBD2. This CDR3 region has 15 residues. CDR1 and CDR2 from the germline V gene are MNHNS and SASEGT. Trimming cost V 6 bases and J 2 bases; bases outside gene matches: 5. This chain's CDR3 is CASRLLAGATDTQYF. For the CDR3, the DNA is TGTGCCAGCAGGTTGCTAGCGGGGGCCACAGATACGCAGTATTTT.

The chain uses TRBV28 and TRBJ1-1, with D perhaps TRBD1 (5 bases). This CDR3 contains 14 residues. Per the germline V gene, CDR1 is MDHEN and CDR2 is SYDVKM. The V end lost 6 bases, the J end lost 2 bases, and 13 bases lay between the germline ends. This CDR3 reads CASRRTGRNTEAFF. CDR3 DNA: TGTGCCAGCAGGCGCACAGGTCGCAACACTGAAGCTTTCTTT. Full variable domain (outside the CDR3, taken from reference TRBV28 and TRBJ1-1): DVKVTQSSRYLVKRTGEKVFLECVQDMDHENMFWYRQDPGLGLRLIYFSYDVKMKEKGDIPEGYSVSREKKERFSLILESASTNQTSMYLCASRRTGRNTEAFFGQGTRLTVV.

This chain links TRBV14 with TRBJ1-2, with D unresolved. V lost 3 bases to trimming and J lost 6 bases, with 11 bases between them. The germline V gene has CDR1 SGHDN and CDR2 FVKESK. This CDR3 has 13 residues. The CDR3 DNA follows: TGTGCCAGCAGCCAGTTCGGGAGAAATGGCTACACCTTC. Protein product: CASSQFGRNGYTF.

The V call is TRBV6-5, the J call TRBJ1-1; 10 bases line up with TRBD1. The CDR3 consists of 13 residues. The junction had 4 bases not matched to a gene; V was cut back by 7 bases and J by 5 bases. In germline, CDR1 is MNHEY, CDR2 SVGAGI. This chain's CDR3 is CASIGQGGTEAFF. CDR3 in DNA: TGTGCCAGCATCGGACAGGGGGGAACTGAAGCTTTCTTT.